The next 32 T cell receptor beta chains were all read from a single sample in a study of T cell responses to AZD1222 COVID-19 vaccine. Measured with immunoSEQ multiplex PCR; TCRdb has only the in-frame clones, and not every one. The table has more than 150,000 clones, 70% to 90% seen once. Source: peripheral blood, taken on day 0 of AZD1222 vaccination. The receptors here all came from an adult in good health.

The V and J genes are TRBV28 and TRBJ2-2; no firm D call. Trimming removed 2 bases from V and 6 bases from J, with 1 base in between. The CDR3 sequence is 11 residues long. The germline V gene encodes CDR1 MDHEN and CDR2 SYDVKM. The CDR3 DNA is TGTGCCAGCAGTTTAGCCGGGGAGCTGTTTTTT. Its translation is CASSLAGELFF.

CDR3 in DNA: TGCAGCGATACTGTAGCGGGAGGGTATCCCCAGTTCTTC. Its protein is CSDTVAGGYPQFF. V gene TRBV29-1 combines with J gene TRBJ2-1, with 11 bases matching TRBD2. Germline V lookup: CDR1 SQVTM, CDR2 ANQGSEA. CDR3 length: 13 amino acids. The V and J ends lost 7 bases and 13 bases, in that order; junction bases with no gene match: 12.

V usage is TRBV10-3 and J usage is TRBJ2-7; possibly TRBD1 or TRBD2 for D (5 bases each). Deletions cut 5 bases from V and 5 bases from J, with 25 bases between. Germline CDR1 reads ENHRY; CDR2 reads SYGVKD. The CDR3 contains 17 residues. CDR3 sequence (DNA): TGTGCCATCAGTAAGAACTTGTTGGGTTCCGAGGGGAACGAGCAGTACTTC. Translated: CAISKNLLGSEGNEQYF.

The chain combines TRBV5-1 with TRBJ2-7; 8 bases are a match to TRBD1. The CDR3 spans 14 residues. Germline CDR1 reads SGHRS; CDR2 reads YFSETQ. V dropped 4 bases and J dropped 3; count of bases not matched to a gene: 6. The CDR3 here is CASSTGQGHYEQYF. CDR3 nucleotides: TGCGCCAGCAGCACCGGACAGGGCCACTACGAGCAGTACTTC.

The J gene is TRBJ1-2, the V gene TRBV3-1 (or the pseudogene TRBV3-2); D remains ambiguous. V lost 4 bases and J lost 5, with 14 bases in between. The CDR3 length is 14 residues. Germline V gene data show CDR1 as LGHDT and CDR2 as YNNKEL (reference sequence). CDR3 in DNA: TGTGCCAGCAGCCGAGCGTACAGTTTGTATGGCTACACCTTC. This sequence encodes CASSRAYSLYGYTF.

The chain carries TRBV12-5 and TRBJ2-5; 12 positions agree with TRBD2. Germline V gives CDR1 LGHNT, CDR2 FRNRAP. V lost 4 bases to trimming and J lost 4 bases; unmatched junction nucleotides: 4. The CDR3 runs 15 residues. CDR3 amino acids: CASGSSGGAVETQYF. CDR3 in DNA: TGTGCTAGTGGTTCTAGCGGGGGGGCGGTAGAGACCCAGTACTTC.

There are a few counts of this clone. J is TRBJ1-1 and V is TRBV9; D is possibly TRBD1 (5 bases). Trimming took off 3 bases at V and 2 bases at J, with 14 bases between the two ends. From germline, CDR1 is SGDLS and CDR2 YYNGEE. The length of the CDR3 is 15 residues. The CDR3 DNA reads as TGTGCCAGCAGCGCCCACCAGACAGCAAACACTGAAGCTTTCTTT. It yields the protein CASSAHQTANTEAFF.

V gene TRBV28 combines with J gene TRBJ1-2; possible D gene TRBD1, 5 bases. The CDR3 has 11 residues. V lost 5 bases and J 7 bases, leaving 8 bases between the germline ends. CDR1 MDHEN and CDR2 SYDVKM come from the germline V gene. For the CDR3, the DNA is TGTGCCAGCAGTGTGGGGCTTGGCTACACCTTC. Its protein is CASSVGLGYTF.

This rearrangement joins TRBV6-6 to TRBJ2-7; D unclear. The germline V and J ends were trimmed by 6 bases and 0 bases, with 12 bases remaining between them. The V gene's germline CDR1 is MNHNY and CDR2 SVGAGI (reference sequence). The CDR3 length is 14 residues. The CDR3 region is CASSGRQSSYEQYF. DNA of the CDR3: TGTGCCAGCAGCGGGCGGCAGAGCTCCTACGAGCAGTACTTC.

The DNA of the CDR3 is TGTGCCTGGAGTGGACAGGGGGCAAAGGAAAAACTGTTTTTT. This encodes CAWSGQGAKEKLFF. This rearrangement joins TRBV30 to TRBJ1-4; TRBD1 matches at 10 bases. The trim removed 1 base at V and 8 bases at J, leaving 4 bases unmatched. The CDR3 has 14 amino acids. Looked up from germline, CDR1 is GTSNPN and CDR2 is SVGIG (reference sequence).

This chain uses TRBV10-3 with TRBJ1-2; 9 bases align to TRBD1. CDR3 length: 16 amino acids. Trimming at V came to 0 bases and at J to 2 bases, leaving 4 bases not matched to a gene. Germline assignment: CDR1 ENHRY and CDR2 SYGVKD. This chain's CDR3 is CAISESTGGANYGYTF. The CDR3 DNA reads as TGTGCCATCAGTGAGTCCACAGGGGGCGCGAACTATGGCTACACCTTC.

CDR3 nucleotides: TGTGCCAGCAGCCATGCCGGGACAGGGGGGACCTATGGCTACACCTTC. It is translated as CASSHAGTGGTYGYTF. The chain links TRBV4-2 to TRBJ1-2, with 11 positions matching TRBD1. Germline V gene data show CDR1 as LGHNA and CDR2 as YNFKEQ. The J segment lost 4 bases and the V segment lost 3 bases, leaving 7 bases of the junction unmatched. The CDR3 has 16 amino acids.

The rearrangement links TRBV27 to TRBJ1-5; 7 bases are a match to TRBD1. Trimming cost V 7 bases and J 4 bases; bases outside gene matches: 13. The CDR3 spans 16 residues. In germline, CDR1 is MNHEY, CDR2 SMNVEV (reference sequence). The CDR3: CASTSLRQGGNQPQHF. The CDR3 DNA follows: TGTGCCAGCACCTCCCTGCGGCAGGGGGGGAATCAGCCCCAGCATTTT.

The chain combines TRBV28 with TRBJ1-2; 9 positions match TRBD1. The CDR3 is 16 residues long. The J segment lost 3 bases and the V segment lost 5 bases, leaving 10 bases of the junction unmatched. Germline CDR1 and CDR2: MDHEN and SYDVKM. CDR3 sequence reads: CASSVGGTGRYYGYTF. The CDR3 DNA reads TGTGCCAGCAGTGTTGGGGGGACAGGGAGATACTATGGCTACACCTTC.

This clone was picked up one time. This chain uses TRBV7-3 with TRBJ2-3; D perhaps matches TRBD2 (7 bases). Germline CDR1 reads SGHTA; CDR2 reads FQGTGA. V lost 2 bases, J lost 1 base, and 19 bases lay in between. This CDR3 comprises 18 residues. CDR3 sequence (DNA): TGTGCCAGCAGCTTACCGGGGGGCGGGGCAGGGGGCACAGATACGCAGTATTTT. Translating it yields CASSLPGGGAGGTDTQYF.

The chain links TRBV7-9 to TRBJ2-3; D could derive from TRBD1 or TRBD2 (6 bases each). The CDR3 is 15 residues long. Trimming shortened V by 5 bases and J by 14 bases, and 26 bases separated the two germline ends. Germline V gene data show CDR1 as SEHNR and CDR2 as FQNEAQ (reference sequence). The chain's CDR3 is CASSPPIAGQVRVYF. CDR3 bases: TGTGCCAGCAGCCCCCCCATTGCGGGACAAGTAAGGGTGTATTTT. The full variable domain, in which reference TRBV7-9 and TRBJ2-3 provide the parts outside the CDR3, is DTGVSQNPRHKITKRGQNVTFRCDPISEHNRLYWYRQTLGQGPEFLTYFQNEAQLEKSRLLSDRFSAERPKGSFSTLEIQRTEQGDSAMYLCASSPPIAGQVRVYFGPGTRLTVL.

The V call is TRBV10-3, the J call TRBJ2-3; D unclear. Germline V gene data show CDR1 as ENHRY and CDR2 as SYGVKD. The V end lost 2 bases, the J end lost 0 bases, and 12 bases lay between the germline ends. The length of the CDR3 is 16 residues. The CDR3: CAISEAGAESTDTQYF. CDR3 in DNA: TGTGCCATCAGTGAGGCCGGCGCGGAGAGCACAGATACGCAGTATTTT.

This chain uses TRBV4-1 with TRBJ1-2; D is possibly TRBD1 (6 bases). Per the germline V gene, CDR1 is MGHRA and CDR2 is YSYEKL. The CDR3 contains 12 residues. Trimming left V 4 bases short and J 8 bases short, with 11 bases between. In DNA, the CDR3 is TGCGCCAGCAGCCCGGGGGCTTGGGGCTACACCTTC. This codes for CASSPGAWGYTF.

The V call is TRBV18, the J call TRBJ2-7; 14 bases map to TRBD2. Unmatched junction bases numbered 6, after V lost 1 base and J lost 7 bases. The CDR3 spans 16 residues. CDR1 is KGHSH and CDR2 is LQKENI in the germline V gene. The CDR3 spells CASSPQGTSGSGEQYF. CDR3 in DNA: TGTGCCAGCTCACCACAGGGGACTAGCGGGAGTGGTGAGCAGTACTTC.

This clone was detected once. This chain connects TRBV20-1 to TRBJ1-6; D gene uncertain. Trimming stripped 3 bases from V and 0 bases from J, with 15 bases between. The CDR3 is 17 residues long. The germline V gene encodes CDR1 DFQATT and CDR2 SNEGSKA (reference sequence). The DNA of the CDR3 is TGCAGTGCTAGTGAGGTGATAAGGAGCTCCTATAATTCACCCCTCCACTTT. It codes for CSASEVIRSSYNSPLHF.

The chain couples TRBV19 to TRBJ2-7; 10 bases agree with TRBD1. This CDR3 region has 15 residues. J lost 3 bases, V lost 5 bases, and 7 bases had no gene match. Germline CDR1 is LNHDA and CDR2 is SQIVND (reference sequence). The CDR3 DNA follows: TGTGCCAGTAGTCCAAGGACAGGGGGTATCTACGAGCAGTACTTC. It specifies CASSPRTGGIYEQYF.

The rearrangement links TRBV11-2 to TRBJ2-7, with D perhaps TRBD1 or TRBD2 (6 bases each). This CDR3 comprises 15 residues. V was trimmed by 1 base and J by 6 bases, leaving 16 bases between them. Germline V gene data show CDR1 as SGHAT and CDR2 as FQNNGV. The CDR3: CASSLGGGHKGEQYF. CDR3 in DNA: TGTGCCAGCAGCTTAGGAGGGGGGCACAAAGGCGAGCAGTACTTC.

The rearrangement uses TRBV4-2 and TRBJ1-5; D gene uncertain. The V gene's germline CDR1 is LGHNA and CDR2 YNFKEQ. V was cut by 1 base and J by 9 bases, with 16 bases left in between. The CDR3 sequence is 15 residues long. The CDR3 sequence is CASSQGSDYDTPQHF. The CDR3 coding sequence is TGTGCCAGCAGCCAAGGAAGCGACTACGATACGCCCCAGCATTTT.

V and J are TRBV19 and TRBJ1-2; D unresolved. The CDR3 covers 13 residues. Germline assignment: CDR1 LNHDA and CDR2 SQIVND (reference sequence). V was cut by 4 bases and J by 2 bases, with 8 bases left in between. The CDR3 loop is CASSNGVNYGYTF. The CDR3 DNA reads TGTGCCAGTAGTAACGGGGTCAACTATGGCTACACCTTC. The whole variable domain, remainder taken from reference TRBV19 and TRBJ1-2, is DGGITQSPKYLFRKEGQNVTLSCEQNLNHDAMYWYRQDPGQGLRLIYYSQIVNDFQKGDIAEGYSVSREKKESFPLTVTSAQKNPTAFYLCASSNGVNYGYTFGSGTRLTVV.

This rearrangement joins TRBV24-1 to TRBJ2-5; 7 bases are a match to TRBD1. The junction had 3 bases not matched to a gene; V was cut back by 4 bases and J by 2 bases. Germline CDR1 and CDR2: KGHDR and SFDVKD. The CDR3 totals 14 residues. The CDR3 spells CATSEGGKQETQYF. The CDR3 DNA follows: TGTGCCACCAGTGAAGGGGGCAAACAAGAGACCCAGTACTTC.

The chain joins TRBV5-4 to TRBJ2-7; the D is unclear. Trimming cost V 0 bases and J 3 bases, with 13 bases left between them. Germline CDR1 and CDR2: SGHNT and YYREEE (reference sequence). CDR3 length: 15 amino acids. This CDR3 reads CASSLDRWPGYEQYF. The CDR3 DNA reads TGTGCCAGCAGCTTGGATAGATGGCCCGGCTACGAGCAGTACTTC.

This sequence joins TRBV7-9 and TRBJ1-2; no reliable D call. This CDR3 is built from 14 residues. Germline-derived CDR1 and CDR2 are SEHNR and FQNEAQ (reference sequence). Trimming stripped 1 base from V and 3 bases from J, with 9 bases between. The CDR3 sequence is CASSLGQIDYGYTF. Written as DNA, the CDR3 is TGTGCCAGCAGCTTAGGGCAGATTGACTATGGCTACACCTTC.

The chain uses TRBV6-4 and TRBJ1-1; 11 bases fit TRBD1. Trimming at V came to 6 bases and at J to 1 base, leaving 7 bases not matched to a gene. Germline CDR1 reads MRHNA; CDR2 reads SNTAGT. This CDR3 is built from 16 residues. For the CDR3, the DNA is TGTGCCAGCAGGCCCCGGGACAGGGGGGGGAACACTGAAGCTTTCTTT. This translates into CASRPRDRGGNTEAFF.

The chain combines TRBV7-9 with TRBJ2-2; 14 positions agree with TRBD2. The CDR3 runs to 17 residues. In germline, CDR1 is SEHNR, CDR2 FQNEAQ (reference sequence). V shed 3 bases, J shed 1 base, and the junction held 1 base outside the gene matches. CDR3 amino acids: CASSLTSGRGNTGELFF. The DNA for the CDR3 is TGTGCCAGCAGCTTGACTAGCGGGAGGGGGAACACCGGGGAGCTGTTTTTT.

The chain uses TRBV25-1 and TRBJ1-6; D is perhaps TRBD1 (5 bases). CDR1 is MGHDK and CDR2 is SYGVNS in the germline V gene. Trimming stripped 3 bases from V and 5 bases from J, with 11 bases between. This CDR3 contains 15 residues. CDR3 sequence: CASSDRGGDNSPLHF. The DNA for the CDR3 is TGTGCCAGCAGTGATAGGGGCGGGGATAATTCACCCCTCCACTTT. The complete variable domain, with remaining parts taken from reference TRBV25-1 and TRBJ1-6, reads EADIYQTPRYLVIGTGKKITLECSQTMGHDKMYWYQQDPGMELHLIHYSYGVNSTEKGDLSSESTVSRIRTEHFPLTLESARPSHTSQYLCASSDRGGDNSPLHFGNGTRLTVT.

The rearrangement links TRBV14 to TRBJ1-2; D unclear. The germline gives CDR1 SGHDN, CDR2 FVKESK. The CDR3 is 14 amino acids. With 6 bases removed from V and 0 bases from J, the gap between germline ends came to 11 bases. The CDR3 here is CASRPSSANYGYTF. The CDR3 DNA sequence: TGTGCCAGCAGACCCTCTTCAGCTAACTATGGCTACACCTTC.

The gene calls are TRBV30 and TRBJ1-6; 7 nucleotides line up with TRBD1. The junction had 11 bases not matched to a gene; V was cut back by 2 bases and J by 10 bases. In germline, CDR1 is GTSNPN, CDR2 SVGIG (reference sequence). This CDR3 region has 15 residues. The CDR3 DNA follows: TGTGCCTGGAGTCACTCAGGGGGAATTATGTCACCCCTCCACTTT. Translation: CAWSHSGGIMSPLHF.